The 16 T cell receptor beta chains given below trace back to one sample, sequenced in a study of blood T cell repertoires in COVID-19 (dated by TCRdb to about 2020). To prepare the library, the immunoSEQ multiplex PCR assay was applied. TCRdb obtained this table from immuneACCESS and retained in-frame rearrangements with V and J assigned. These tables miss some clones; where compared with another copy, unresolved V genes account for less than half of the shortfall, and the remainder is unexplained. Across this sample there are fewer than 200,000 clones, with roughly 85% seen only once. The top ten hold less than 30% of the sample. The sequencing input was peripheral blood. The receptors shown here come from a woman between 65 and 79 years old with acute or convalescent COVID-19.

The J gene is TRBJ1-1, the V gene TRBV5-5, with TRBD1 matching over 7 bases. CDR3 length: 14 residues. Trimming took 3 bases from V and 3 from J; bases not matched to a gene: 5. CDR1 and CDR2 from the germline V gene are SGHKS and YYEKEE (reference sequence). The CDR3 spells CASSSGGGYTEAFF. For the CDR3, the DNA is TGTGCCAGCAGCTCTGGAGGGGGCTACACTGAAGCTTTCTTT.

The rearrangement links TRBV2 to TRBJ2-7; a possible D gene is TRBD2 (5 bases). This CDR3 is built from 13 residues. V shed 8 bases and J shed 0 bases, with 11 bases lying between them. Germline CDR1 is SNHLY and CDR2 is FYNNEI. The CDR3 reads CASGRTRSYEQYF. CDR3 in DNA: TGTGCCAGCGGAAGGACTCGCTCCTACGAGCAGTACTTC.

The chain uses TRBV5-1 and TRBJ2-7; 12 nucleotides match TRBD2. There are 15 residues in the CDR3. CDR1 is SGHRS and CDR2 is YFSETQ in the germline V gene. With 4 bases clipped from V and 5 bases from J, the junction kept 7 bases outside the gene matches. In DNA form, the CDR3 reads TGCGCCAGCAGCGGAGGGACTAGCGGGTTAGACGAGCAGTACTTC. It codes for CASSGGTSGLDEQYF. Variable domain in full (rest from reference TRBV5-1 and TRBJ2-7): KAGVTQTPRYLIKTRGQQVTLSCSPISGHRSVSWYQQTPGQGLQFLFEYFSETQRNKGNFPGRFSGRQFSNSRSEMNVSTLELGDSALYLCASSGGTSGLDEQYFGPGTRLTVT.

This chain connects TRBV2 to TRBJ2-1, with D possibly matching TRBD1 (6 bases). V lost 5 bases, J lost 15 bases, and 20 bases lay in between. CDR3 length: 13 residues. Germline V CDR1 and CDR2: SNHLY, FYNNEI. The CDR3 here is CASSQGQWDFLFF. The CDR3 nucleotides read TGTGCCAGCAGTCAAGGACAGTGGGATTTTCTGTTCTTC.

V usage is TRBV3-1 (or the pseudogene TRBV3-2) and J usage is TRBJ1-6, with 9 positions matching TRBD1. CDR3 length equals 17 residues. V lost 5 bases, J lost 10 bases, and 15 bases stayed unmatched. Germline loops: CDR1 LGHDT, CDR2 YNNKEL (reference sequence). CDR3 sequence reads: CASSSTPRQGVNSPLHF. The CDR3 nucleotides read TGTGCCAGCAGCTCCACCCCAAGACAGGGGGTGAACTCACCCCTCCACTTT.

V usage is TRBV5-1 and J usage is TRBJ2-7, with 7 positions matching TRBD1. The V gene's germline CDR1 is SGHRS and CDR2 YFSETQ. J was trimmed by 3 bases and V by 4 bases; bases with no gene match: 7. This CDR3 region has 14 residues. The CDR3 DNA sequence: TGCGCCAGCAGCACCCAACAGGGGTTCTACGAGCAGTACTTC. Amino acid sequence: CASSTQQGFYEQYF.

The rearrangement uses TRBV24-1 and TRBJ2-2; 8 bases fit TRBD2. Germline V gene lookup returns CDR1 KGHDR and CDR2 SFDVKD. Trimming cost V 4 bases and J 0 bases; bases outside gene matches: 3. This CDR3 is built from 16 residues. CDR3 sequence (DNA): TGTGCCACCAGTGACAGCGGGAGAACGAACACCGGGGAGCTGTTTTTT. The encoded protein is CATSDSGRTNTGELFF.

The sample holds one count of this clone. J is TRBJ1-2 and V is TRBV12-3 or TRBV12-4; no reliable D call. The CDR3 loop spans 11 amino acids. V was clipped by 5 bases and J by 5 bases, with 6 bases between them. This CDR3 reads CASSPGYGYTF. CDR3 DNA: TGTGCCAGCAGTCCGGGTTATGGCTACACCTTC.

The gene calls are TRBV6-1 and TRBJ2-6, with 10 bases lining up with TRBD1. Germline CDR1 and CDR2: MNHNS and SASEGT. This CDR3 spans 19 amino acids. Trimming took 2 bases from V and 1 from J; bases not matched to a gene: 8. The CDR3 is CASSEKRGQGISGANVLTF. In nucleotides, the CDR3 is TGTGCCAGCAGTGAAAAAAGGGGACAGGGGATTTCTGGGGCCAACGTCCTGACTTTC.

The chain links TRBV5-4 to TRBJ2-3; possibly TRBD2 for D (6 bases). Trimming took 2 bases from V and 1 from J, leaving 11 bases between them. The CDR3 totals 15 residues. Germline V gene sequence: CDR1 SGHNT, CDR2 YYREEE (reference sequence). The CDR3 DNA follows: TGTGCCAGCAGCTTCCCCTTAGCGGGCACAGATACGCAGTATTTT. Translating gives CASSFPLAGTDTQYF.

The genes are TRBV6-5 and TRBJ2-7; 8 bases fit TRBD1. The CDR3 has 14 residues. The trim removed 2 bases at V and 7 bases at J, leaving 7 bases unmatched. The germline CDR1 and CDR2 sequences are MNHEY and SVGAGI. The CDR3 coding sequence is TGTGCCAGCAGTTACGCGACAGGGGTGCGAGAGCAGTACTTC. Translating gives CASSYATGVREQYF.

The genes are TRBV5-1 and TRBJ2-5, with D unclear. Trimming cost V 1 base and J 2 bases, with 9 bases left between them. Germline assignment: CDR1 SGHRS and CDR2 YFSETQ. This CDR3 region has 14 residues. This CDR3 reads CASSLSAAQETQYF. CDR3 nucleotides: TGCGCCAGCAGCTTGTCGGCGGCACAAGAGACCCAGTACTTC.

V usage is TRBV14 and J usage is TRBJ2-2; no clear D gene. The V gene lost 4 bases and the J gene lost 2 bases, with 8 bases spanning the gap. Germline V lookup: CDR1 SGHDN, CDR2 FVKESK. The CDR3 extends over 14 amino acids. The CDR3 loop reads CASSPRVNTGELFF. For the CDR3, the DNA is TGTGCCAGCAGCCCCCGGGTTAACACCGGGGAGCTGTTTTTT.

The V gene is TRBV10-3, the J gene TRBJ2-7, with 7 bases lining up with TRBD2. This CDR3 region has 13 residues. Germline CDR1 is ENHRY and CDR2 is SYGVKD. Losses at the gene ends were 10 bases for V and 1 base for J; bases not matched to a gene: 7. This CDR3 is CATAPGRSYEQYF. DNA for the CDR3: TGTGCCACCGCGCCCGGGAGGTCCTACGAGCAGTACTTC.

The V and J genes are TRBV11-2 and TRBJ2-7; TRBD2 might be the D (5 bases). In germline, CDR1 is SGHAT, CDR2 FQNNGV. The germline V and J ends were trimmed by 5 bases and 1 base, with 12 bases remaining between them. The CDR3 runs 14 residues. In nucleotides, the CDR3 is TGTGCCAGCAGCAAGAACCCGGGGTCCTACGAGCAGTACTTC. This translates into CASSKNPGSYEQYF. The whole variable domain, filled in from reference TRBV11-2 and TRBJ2-7, reads EAGVAQSPRYKIIEKRQSVAFWCNPISGHATLYWYQQILGQGPKLLIQFQNNGVVDDSQLPKDRFSAERLKGVDSTLKIQPAKLEDSAVYLCASSKNPGSYEQYFGPGTRLTVT.

The chain joins TRBV9 to TRBJ1-3; tentatively, D is TRBD1 (6 bases). CDR3 length: 13 amino acids. Germline V gene data show CDR1 as SGDLS and CDR2 as YYNGEE. V lost 1 base to trimming and J lost 6 bases, with 8 bases between them. CDR3 bases: TGTGCCAGCAGCGTATCAGGGGAAAACACCATATATTTT. Encoded protein: CASSVSGENTIYF. The whole variable domain, remainder taken from reference TRBV9 and TRBJ1-3, is DSGVTQTPKHLITATGQRVTLRCSPRSGDLSVYWYQQSLDQGLQFLIQYYNGEERAKGNILERFSAQQFPDLHSELNLSSLELGDSALYFCASSVSGENTIYFGEGSWLTVV.